What follows is one T cell receptor beta chain and its context. This clone was observed a handful of times. There is no known antigen for this receptor. The input lacks base qualities; no much larger clone sits a single base away. The data originate from a study of T cell responses to AZD1222 COVID-19 vaccine (dated by TCRdb to the early 2020s). Turning to the overall study: TCR sequencing was performed for 233 trial participants, of whom approximately 200 were given two doses of AZD1222 and some 26 were given two doses of MenACWY control vaccine. Trial participants were enrolled into age subgroups of 18-55, 56-69 and 70-plus years, which contained approximately 150, 28 and 58 TCR-sequenced participants, respectively.

The CDR3 regions of human TCRbeta chains were analyzed by immunosequencing. Per the source publication's procedure: Repertoire TCRs were matched against a reference library of SARS-CoV-2-specific TCRs generated with the MIRA antigen-specificity platform. Breadth was defined as the fraction of unique TCRs that were SARS-CoV-2-associated, and depth was defined as the fraction of total T cells that were SARS-CoV-2-associated. Each spike-specific TCR was assigned to its reactive spike region and to a CD4 or CD8 class using the MIRA data. Log10-transformed breadth and depth values were compared by one-way ANOVA with Sidak's multiple comparisons tests. TCRdb retrieved this table from immuneACCESS and kept in-frame rearrangements only. Not all clones are present; in checked studies, unresolved V genes account for under half, and no reason is known for the remainder. V, J and clone size are those of that table, while D and trimming were read from the DNA. Recorded for this sample are 140,000 to 150,000 clones; under 95% of them occurred a single time. The ten largest account for 1.9% of the sample.

Broader findings and caveats from the paper: The whole spike protein was spanned by vaccine-associated CD4 TCRs, and dominant responses were seen in regions 160-218 and 743-854. Conclusions about previously exposed vaccinees were limited because only five to seven AZD1222 recipients were SARS-CoV-2 seropositive at baseline. Participants were mostly white British, with more females than males. The authors suggested clonal diversity may have been underestimated. Because no day 14 peak-response samples were available, repertoires were characterized only after the peak T cell response. In the small 56-69-year group, the increase in depth fell short of significance, most likely because of low power. A significant rise in spike-specific TCR breadth and depth was observed after two AZD1222 doses relative to day 0 and relative to MenACWY recipients. Epitopes outside the regions mutated in the B.1.351 and B.1.1.7 variants were reportedly recognized by nearly half of the unique spike-specific TCRs.

V loses 2 bases of germline sequence and J loses 1 base, and the interval between the two ends is 6 bases. CDR1 and CDR2 (SGHNT, YYREEE) derive from the germline V gene (reference sequence). The CDR3 runs 13 amino acids, cysteine and phenylalanine included. Only CDR3 DNA remains: 39 bases, in frame from the first base. What this sample's time point label stands for: about 28 days (+/-7) after the second vaccine dose. AZD1222 recipients whose second dose came at about 4 weeks and those whose second dose came at about 12 weeks were combined into one group, since spike-specific TCR depth and breadth did not differ between the two schedules. Vaccinee samples came from UK trials COV001 and COV002, including a single-blind randomized controlled phase 2/3 trial of AZD1222 (ChAdOx1 nCoV-19) in healthy adults. Trial participant PBMC samples were collected at day 0 and day 28 after the second dose for TCRbeta chain sequencing.

This receptor was obtained from an adult who received the AZD1222 COVID-19 vaccine. The chain uses TRBV5-4 and TRBJ1-1, with a tentative D gene TRBD1 over 5 matching bases. The source material was peripheral blood, sampled 28 days after the second AZD1222 dose. The CDR3 amino acid sequence is: CASSFDRNTEAFF. The sequence in DNA is TGTGCCAGCAGCTTCGACAGGAACACTGAAGCTTTCTTT.